These 3 T cell receptor beta chains were sequenced from one sample in a study of CD4+ T cells in melanoma. The repertoire was sequenced with immunoSEQ multiplex PCR; TCRdb's copy has only in-frame clones and lacks some. The profile shows roughly 150,000 clones, nearly 95% of them singletons. The receptors stem from a human donor with melanoma.

This chain connects TRBV9 to TRBJ1-1; unclear D gene. Germline values: CDR1 SGDLS, CDR2 YYNGEE. The CDR3 is 14 residues long. Trimming left V 4 bases short and J 3 bases short, with 13 bases between. CDR3: CASSPRVGYTEAFF. The CDR3 DNA follows: TGTGCCAGCAGCCCCCGCGTAGGGTACACTGAAGCTTTCTTT.

This clone came up many times. The V gene is TRBV25-1, the J gene TRBJ1-6; tentative D call: TRBD1 (6 bases). The CDR3 is 12 amino acids. V was trimmed by 3 bases and J by 12 bases, leaving 9 bases between them. CDR1 is MGHDK, CDR2 SYGVNS, per germline. CDR3 loop: CASSDQGLPLHF. The CDR3 nucleotides are TGTGCCAGCAGTGATCAGGGGCTACCCCTCCACTTT. Full variable domain (outside the CDR3, taken from reference TRBV25-1 and TRBJ1-6): EADIYQTPRYLVIGTGKKITLECSQTMGHDKMYWYQQDPGMELHLIHYSYGVNSTEKGDLSSESTVSRIRTEHFPLTLESARPSHTSQYLCASSDQGLPLHFGNGTRLTVT.

The V call is TRBV30, the J call TRBJ2-2, with 8 bases aligning to TRBD1. CDR3 length equals 14 residues. Losses at the gene ends were 4 bases for V and 7 bases for J; bases not matched to a gene: 8. Looked up from germline, CDR1 is GTSNPN and CDR2 is SVGIG (reference sequence). This chain's CDR3 is CAWTRQGIGGELFF. The CDR3 bases are TGTGCCTGGACCCGACAGGGGATCGGCGGGGAGCTGTTTTTT.